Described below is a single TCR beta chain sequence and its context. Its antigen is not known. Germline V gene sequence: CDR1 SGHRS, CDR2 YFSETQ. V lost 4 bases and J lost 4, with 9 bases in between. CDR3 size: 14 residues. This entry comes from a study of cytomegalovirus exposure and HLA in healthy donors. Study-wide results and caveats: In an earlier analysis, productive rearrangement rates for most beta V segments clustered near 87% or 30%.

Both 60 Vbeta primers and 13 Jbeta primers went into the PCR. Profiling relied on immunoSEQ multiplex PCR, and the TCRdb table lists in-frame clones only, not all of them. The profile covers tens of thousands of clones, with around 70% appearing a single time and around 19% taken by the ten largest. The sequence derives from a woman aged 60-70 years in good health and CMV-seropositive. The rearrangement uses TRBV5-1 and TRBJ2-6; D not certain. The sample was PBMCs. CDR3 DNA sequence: TGCGCCAGCAGCCCGGAGTCCGGGGCCAACGTCCTGACTTTC. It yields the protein CASSPESGANVLTF.